This T cell receptor (beta chain) was retrieved from a study of a mutant IDH1 vaccine in newly diagnosed glioma (dated by TCRdb to the early 2020s). Context from the whole study: In the chemotherapy-containing groups, vaccination started alongside temozolomide cycles, whereas in patients who had radiotherapy alone it started 4-6 weeks after radiotherapy. Longitudinal TCRB deep sequencing was performed for 20 to 30 treated patients wherever samples were available for exploratory analyses. Before enrollment, most patients had been given radiochemotherapy with temozolomide as standard therapy, while the rest had received either radiotherapy alone or temozolomide alone. Six visits were used for peripheral blood collection: V03 (baseline), V05, V07, V10, V12 and V13. The week-35 safety follow-up took place at visit V12, and the week-47 end of study took place at visit V13. The roughly 34 treated patients were 62.5% male and about 40% female, with a mean age of about 43 years. What the authors observed across the whole study: PBMC samples for TCRB deep sequencing were selected based on availability. It was noted by the authors that analyses of patient blood samples could not be reproduced owing to sample limitations. Vaccine-induced immune responses across multiple MHC alleles were detected in approximately 94% of patients. Changes in the top peripheral T cell clonotypes picked up by TCRB sequencing did not appear to be linked to pseudoprogression.

Libraries were made using the immunoSEQ multiplex PCR assay. The hsTCRB Kit was used according to the manufacturer's protocol to amplify rearranged TCR beta chain sequences. An Illumina MiSeq was used to sequence the TCRB libraries. In the authors' own workflow: Demultiplexing, trimming and gene mapping were performed with the kit vendor's proprietary platform. In TCRdb, the immuneACCESS table is reduced to in-frame sequences with V and J assigned. These tables do not hold every clone; where another copy was compared, an unresolved V gene accounts for under half, and the others remain unexplained. The D gene and trimming were derived from the DNA, and the V and J assignments and clone size from that table. For this sample there are about 54,000 clones; around 84% appear just once. The leading ten clones occupy 4.1% of the sample. The label giving this sample's time point can be read as: week 35, safety follow-up. Each vaccine dose was 300 ug of a 20-mer mutant IDH1 peptide in Montanide, given subcutaneously with topical imiquimod. Across visits V03 through V10, patients got a total of eight vaccinations, given in weeks 1, 3, 5, 7, 11, 15, 19 and 23. The donors had newly diagnosed IDH1-mutant astrocytomas of WHO grade 3 or 4 that showed loss of nuclear ATRX. The samples were drawn from NOA16, a multicentre, single-arm, open-label phase I trial in Germany that tested a mutant IDH1 peptide vaccine in humans for the first time. Genomic DNA for TCRB sequencing was isolated from EDTA blood with the DNeasy Blood and Tissue Kit.

CDR1 is given as MNHEY and CDR2 as SMNVEV, both from the germline V gene (reference sequence). V ends up 4 bases short and J 6 bases short, with an unmatched junction base count of 9. From cysteine to phenylalanine, the CDR3 is 15 amino acids long. The sequence is cut down to CDR3 DNA, 45 bases in frame from base 1. This clone was seen just once. Its cognate antigen has yet to be identified. No quality values exist for individual bases; no much larger clone is one base distant. The receptor chain draws on TRBV27 and TRBJ2-1, and 7 junctional nucleotides match TRBD2. This sequence was found in a woman under 30 with glioma. The input for sequencing was PBMCs, taken from a glioma patient whose treatment included an IDH1 peptide vaccine. The nucleotide sequence is given as TGTGCCAGCAGTTCTCCAGGACTAGGTCGCAATGAGCAGTTCTTC. This gives the protein CASSSPGLGRNEQFF.